This TCR beta chain was sequenced in a study of T-cell reconstitution after alpha-beta-depleted transplantation in children. Preparation of the TCRbeta library involved a method that used unique molecular identifiers. TCRdb fed the PCR reads into MiXCR, producing one record per CDR3 protein. This sample has a few hundred thousand distinct CDR3 sequences, with over 7% found just once. CDR1 is SGHDT and CDR2 is YYEEEE in the germline V gene. The CDR3 contains 16 residues. The ends lost 4 bases at V and 2 bases at J; junction bases unmatched: 11. Study-wide results and limits: As was reported, about two months after transplant, alpha-beta T cells came from several hundred expanded graft clones. Newly produced T cells mostly provided counts and TCRbeta diversity after one year, as hyperexpanded clones declined.

With respect to this clonotype: The antigen remains undetermined.

The TCR comes from a female patient aged 2-9 years who had a stem cell transplant for Fanconi anemia, so the T cells may come from the graft donor. The rearrangement links TRBV5-6 to TRBJ2-5; the match to TRBD2 covers 7 bases. Sequencing was performed on peripheral blood, taken 360 days after TCRalphabeta/CD19-depleted stem cell transplant. The CDR3 reads CASSRDGRGSQETQYF. CDR3 nucleotides: TGTGCCAGCAGCCGGGATGGGCGGGGGAGTCAAGAGACCCAGTACTTC.